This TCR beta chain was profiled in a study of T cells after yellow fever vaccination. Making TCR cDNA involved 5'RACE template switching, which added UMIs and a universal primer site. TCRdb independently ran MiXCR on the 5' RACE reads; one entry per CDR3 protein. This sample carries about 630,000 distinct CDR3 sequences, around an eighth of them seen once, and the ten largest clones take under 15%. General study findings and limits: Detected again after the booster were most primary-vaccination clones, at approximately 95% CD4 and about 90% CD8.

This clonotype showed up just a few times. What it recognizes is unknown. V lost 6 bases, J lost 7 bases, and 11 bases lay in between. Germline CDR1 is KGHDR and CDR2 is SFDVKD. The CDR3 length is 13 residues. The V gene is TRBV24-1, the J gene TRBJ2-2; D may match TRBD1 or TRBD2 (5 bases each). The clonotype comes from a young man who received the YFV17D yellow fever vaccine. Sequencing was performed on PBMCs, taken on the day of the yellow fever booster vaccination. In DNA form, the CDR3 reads TGTGCCACCAGTCCCGGGGCCGGCGGGGAGCTGTTTTTT. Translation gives CATSPGAGGELFF.